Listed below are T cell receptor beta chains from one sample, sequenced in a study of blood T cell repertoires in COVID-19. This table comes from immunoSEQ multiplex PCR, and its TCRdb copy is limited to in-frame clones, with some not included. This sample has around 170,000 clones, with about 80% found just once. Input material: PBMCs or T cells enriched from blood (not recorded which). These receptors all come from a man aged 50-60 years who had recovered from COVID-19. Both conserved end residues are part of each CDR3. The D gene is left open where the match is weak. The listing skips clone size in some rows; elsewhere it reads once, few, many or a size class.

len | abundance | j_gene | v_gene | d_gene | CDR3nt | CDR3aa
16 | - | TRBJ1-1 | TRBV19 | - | TGTGCCAGTAGCAGCGGACAGTCGTGGGTGAACACTGAAGCTTTCTTT | CASSSGQSWVNTEAFF
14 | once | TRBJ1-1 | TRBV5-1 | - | TGCGCCAGCAGCTTCCAGGGAATGAACACTGAAGCTTTCTTT | CASSFQGMNTEAFF
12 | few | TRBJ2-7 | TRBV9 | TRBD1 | TGTGCCAGCAGCGTAGACAGGGGGCGCCTGTACTTC | CASSVDRGRLYF
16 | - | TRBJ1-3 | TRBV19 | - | TGTGCCAGTAGTGTGTCTCGACAGCTCTCTGGAAACACCATATATTTT | CASSVSRQLSGNTIYF
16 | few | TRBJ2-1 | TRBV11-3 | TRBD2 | TGTGCCAGCAGCCCGGGAGGGACTAGCGTCCACAATGAGCAGTTCTTC | CASSPGGTSVHNEQFF
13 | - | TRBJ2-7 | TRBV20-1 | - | TGCAGTGCTAGTTCCCAAGGGCGGGGCGAGCAGTACTTC | CSASSQGRGEQYF
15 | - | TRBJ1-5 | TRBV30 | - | TGTGCCTGGGCGTTTTCGACAGCGGGTTATCAGCCCCAGCATTTT | CAWAFSTAGYQPQHF
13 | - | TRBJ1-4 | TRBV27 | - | TGTGCCAGCAGTTCTTACGGACAGGAAAAACTGTTTTTT | CASSSYGQEKLFF
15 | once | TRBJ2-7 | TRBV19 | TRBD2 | TGTGCCAGTAGTATCATAGGACTAGGAGGCTACGAGCAGTACTTC | CASSIIGLGGYEQYF
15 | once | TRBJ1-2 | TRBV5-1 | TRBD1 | TGCGCCAGCAGCCCTCGGGACAGGGTTAACTATGGCTACACCTTC | CASSPRDRVNYGYTF
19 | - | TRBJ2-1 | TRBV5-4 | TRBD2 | TGTGCCAGCAGCTCGGGGACTAGCGGGGGGCCCCCCTCCTACAATGAGCAGTTCTTC | CASSSGTSGGPPSYNEQFF
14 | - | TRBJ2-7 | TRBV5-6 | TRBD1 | TGTGCCAGCAGCCATGGACAGGGGGCCCACGAGCAGTACTTC | CASSHGQGAHEQYF
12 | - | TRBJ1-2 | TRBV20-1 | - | TGCAGTGCTAGTCCCTTCCCCTATGGCTACACCTTC | CSASPFPYGYTF
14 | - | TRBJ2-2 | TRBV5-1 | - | TGCGCCAGCAGCTCCCTAGAGACCACCGGGGAGCTGTTTTTT | CASSSLETTGELFF
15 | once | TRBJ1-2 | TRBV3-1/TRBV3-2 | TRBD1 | TGTGCCAGCAGCCATTACAGGGGAGGCGACTATGGCTACACCTTC | CASSHYRGGDYGYTF
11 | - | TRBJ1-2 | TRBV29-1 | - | TGCAGCGTGACAGCAAACTATGGCTACACCTTC | CSVTANYGYTF
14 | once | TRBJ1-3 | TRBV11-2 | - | TGTGCCAGCAGCCTCAGTATCTCTGGAAACACCATATATTTT | CASSLSISGNTIYF
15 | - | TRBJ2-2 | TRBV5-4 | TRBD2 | TGTGCCAGCAGTCGGACTAGCGGGCTCACCGGGGAGCTGTTTTTT | CASSRTSGLTGELFF